Below, 14 T cell receptor beta chains from the same sample are listed, as sequenced in a study of cytotoxic CD8 clonotypes in ibrutinib-treated CLL. Clones were sequenced by immunoSEQ multiplex PCR, and TCRdb holds only the in-frame ones, with some missing. This table has approximately 140,000 clones, 70% to 80% appearing once. The sequencing here drew on PBMCs, taken after 12 months of ibrutinib treatment. The receptor source for this set is a human donor with chronic lymphocytic leukemia.

V usage is TRBV28 and J usage is TRBJ2-7; D gene ambiguous. CDR1 and CDR2 from the germline V gene are MDHEN and SYDVKM. V was pared by 6 bases and J by 0 bases, with 9 bases between. The CDR3 has 13 amino acids. CDR3 in DNA: TGTGCCAGCAGAACCCCCTCCTCCTACGAGCAGTACTTC. The encoded protein is CASRTPSSYEQYF.

V and J are TRBV28 and TRBJ2-7; 7 bases agree with TRBD2. This CDR3 has 14 amino acids. The junction had 5 bases not matched to a gene; V was cut back by 2 bases and J by 4 bases. From germline, CDR1 is MDHEN and CDR2 SYDVKM. The CDR3: CASSLGGSGYEQYF. DNA of the CDR3: TGTGCCAGCAGTTTAGGCGGGAGTGGGTACGAGCAGTACTTC.

Here the CDR3 reads CASSSPGELFF. CDR3 in DNA: TGTGCCAGCAGCTCACCCGGGGAGCTGTTTTTT. The chain combines TRBV6-5 with TRBJ2-2, with unresolved D. Trimming cost V 6 bases and J 6 bases, with 5 bases left between them. Germline values: CDR1 MNHEY, CDR2 SVGAGI. The CDR3 sequence is 11 residues long.

V is TRBV25-1 and J is TRBJ1-6, with 7 bases aligning to TRBD1. J lost 7 bases, V lost 4 bases, and 4 bases had no gene match. CDR3 length: 14 amino acids. CDR1 and CDR2 (germline): MGHDK, SYGVNS. This CDR3 is CASSGQGGNSPLHF. The CDR3 region has the DNA TGTGCCAGCAGTGGACAGGGCGGGAATTCACCCCTCCACTTT.

V is TRBV27 and J is TRBJ1-4; D is undetermined. This CDR3 contains 15 residues. Germline values: CDR1 MNHEY, CDR2 SMNVEV (reference sequence). Between the trimmed V and J ends, which lost 0 bases and 5 bases, there was a span of 10 bases. Here the CDR3 reads CASSLSLTPNEKLFF. The CDR3 DNA reads TGTGCCAGCAGTTTATCACTAACACCCAATGAAAAACTGTTTTTT.

The rearrangement joins TRBV29-1 to TRBJ1-1, with D unclear. There are 14 residues in the CDR3. The V gene's germline CDR1 is SQVTM and CDR2 ANQGSEA. The V end was cut by 4 bases, the J end by 3 bases, with 15 bases between. The DNA of the CDR3 is TGCAGCGTTGTATCTCCAGGCATGGACACTGAAGCTTTCTTT. Translated, it gives CSVVSPGMDTEAFF. Combining the CDR3 with reference TRBV29-1 and TRBJ1-1 gives the whole variable domain SAVISQKPSRDICQRGTSLTIQCQVDSQVTMMFWYRQQPGQSLTLIATANQGSEATYESGFVIDKFPISRPNLTFSTLTVSNMSPEDSSIYLCSVVSPGMDTEAFFGQGTRLTVV.

V and J are TRBV19 and TRBJ1-1; D is ambiguous. V lost 6 bases to trimming and J lost 1 base, with 9 bases between them. Germline CDR1 reads LNHDA; CDR2 reads SQIVND (reference sequence). CDR3 length: 13 amino acids. CDR3 coding DNA: TGTGCCAGTAGCCTAACAGCGAACACTGAAGCTTTCTTT. Its translation is CASSLTANTEAFF.

V gene TRBV5-8 combines with J gene TRBJ2-7; 7 nucleotides align to TRBD1. Germline V gives CDR1 SGHTS, CDR2 YDEGEE. V was clipped by 2 bases and J by 5 bases; unmatched bases: 7. This CDR3 region has 14 residues. The CDR3 DNA reads as TGTGCCAGCAGCTTATACAGGGGCGGAGACGAGCAGTACTTC. Protein sequence: CASSLYRGGDEQYF.

CDR3 sequence (DNA): TGTGCCAGCAGCCAAGATTGGGGGGCGGGAGTCACAGATACGCAGTATTTT. It codes for CASSQDWGAGVTDTQYF. This chain connects TRBV14 to TRBJ2-3, with D possibly matching TRBD2 (7 bases). Per the germline V gene, CDR1 is SGHDN and CDR2 is FVKESK. CDR3 length: 17 residues. The V gene lost 0 bases and the J gene lost 2 bases, with 15 bases spanning the gap.

This chain joins TRBV19 and TRBJ2-1; TRBD1 matches 9 bases. From germline, CDR1 is LNHDA and CDR2 SQIVND (reference sequence). The CDR3 covers 14 residues. The V and J ends lost 9 bases and 4 bases, in that order; junction bases with no gene match: 7. CDR3 bases: TGTGCCAGCGATACAGGGGGCCGGTACAATGAGCAGTTCTTC. Protein: CASDTGGRYNEQFF. Variable domain in full (rest from reference TRBV19 and TRBJ2-1): DGGITQSPKYLFRKEGQNVTLSCEQNLNHDAMYWYRQDPGQGLRLIYYSQIVNDFQKGDIAEGYSVSREKKESFPLTVTSAQKNPTAFYLCASDTGGRYNEQFFGPGTRLTVL.

The gene calls are TRBV28 and TRBJ2-1; no firm D call. Deletions cut 3 bases from V and 9 bases from J, with 9 bases between. Germline V gene sequence: CDR1 MDHEN, CDR2 SYDVKM. This CDR3 is built from 12 residues. The CDR3 here is CASSLSRSEQFF. The CDR3 DNA sequence: TGTGCCAGCAGTTTGTCTCGGTCTGAGCAGTTCTTC.

This clone was observed a few times. The chain employs TRBV11-3 and TRBJ1-1; TRBD1 agrees at 8 bases. The CDR3 sequence is 18 residues long. Unmatched junction bases numbered 16, after V lost 2 bases and J lost 5 bases. CDR1 is SGHNT, CDR2 YENEEA, per germline. CDR3 nucleotide sequence: TGTGCCAGCAGCTTAACTGGAGGCAGGGGGCAGGATGGTACTGAAGCTTTCTTT. Translation gives CASSLTGGRGQDGTEAFF.

V and J are TRBV2 and TRBJ2-3; 9 bases are shared with TRBD2. The CDR3 length is 16 residues. V was clipped by 6 bases and J by 2 bases; unmatched bases: 9. Germline V gene sequence: CDR1 SNHLY, CDR2 FYNNEI. CDR3: CASRAQTSGHTDTQYF. CDR3 nucleotide sequence: TGTGCCAGCAGAGCTCAGACTAGCGGACACACAGATACGCAGTATTTT. Full variable domain (remainder filled in from reference TRBV2 and TRBJ2-3): EPEVTQTPSHQVTQMGQEVILRCVPISNHLYFYWYRQILGQKVEFLVSFYNNEISEKSEIFDDQFSVERPDGSNFTLKIRSTKLEDSAMYFCASRAQTSGHTDTQYFGPGTRLTVL.

The rearrangement links TRBV29-1 to TRBJ2-7; tentatively, D is TRBD1 or TRBD2 (5 bases each). The CDR3 length is 13 residues. The V end was cut by 6 bases, the J end by 0 bases, with 12 bases between. Germline V CDR1 and CDR2: SQVTM, ANQGSEA. The CDR3 DNA reads as TGCAGCGTCCTTCCGGGACCCTCCTACGAGCAGTACTTC. Translated, it gives CSVLPGPSYEQYF.